This passage covers 30 T cell receptor beta chains from one sample sequenced in a study of cytomegalovirus exposure and HLA in healthy donors. Primers: 60 Vbeta forward and 13 Jbeta reverse. Method: immunoSEQ multiplex PCR; TCRdb's copy keeps in-frame clones and lacks some. Of about 95,000 clones in the sample, roughly four fifths were seen once. Specimen: PBMCs. Receptors originate from a man younger than 40 in good health and CMV-seropositive.

A single count supports this clone. This chain connects TRBV27 to TRBJ1-3; D remains ambiguous. The CDR3 sequence is 14 residues long. CDR1 and CDR2 (germline): MNHEY, SMNVEV (reference sequence). V was pared by 5 bases and J by 0 bases, with 8 bases between. CDR3 region: CASSLSASGNTIYF. DNA of the CDR3: TGTGCCAGCAGTCTCAGTGCCTCTGGAAACACCATATATTTT.

The V gene is TRBV6-5, the J gene TRBJ1-2; 7 bases map to TRBD1. J lost 4 bases, V lost 5 bases, and 10 bases had no gene match. From germline, CDR1 is MNHEY and CDR2 SVGAGI. The CDR3 sequence is 15 residues long. The CDR3 nucleotides are TGTGCCAGCAGTGGCGACAGGCAGGGGGTCTATGGCTACACCTTC. It is translated as CASSGDRQGVYGYTF.

Remarks on this clone: The junction does not match germline at one end; this may be a read error. The chain couples TRBV20-1 to TRBJ2-3; D is ambiguous. From germline, CDR1 is DFQATT and CDR2 SNEGSKA (reference sequence). This CDR3 has 11 amino acids. The CDR3 protein is CGAIVADTQYF. CDR3 coding DNA: TGCGGTGCTATAGTTGCCGATACGCAGTATTTT.

The chain employs TRBV7-4 and TRBJ2-5; 7 nucleotides align to TRBD1. The CDR3 runs to 20 residues. V lost 5 bases, J lost 4 bases, and 25 bases stayed unmatched. Germline CDR1 and CDR2: SGHVT and SQSDAQ. CDR3 sequence: CASSLQPKYYRGITGETQYF. The CDR3 bases are TGTGCCAGCAGCCTCCAACCCAAATACTACAGGGGAATAACGGGAGAGACCCAGTACTTC. The complete variable domain, with remaining parts taken from reference TRBV7-4 and TRBJ2-5, reads GAGVSQSPRYKVAKRGRDVALRCDSISGHVTLYWYRQTLGQGSEVLTYSQSDAQRDKSGRPSGRFSAERPERSVSTLKIQRTEQGDSAVYLCASSLQPKYYRGITGETQYFGPGTRLLVL.

V gene TRBV4-2 combines with J gene TRBJ2-5; TRBD2 is a possible D gene (5 bases). The germline V and J ends were trimmed by 1 base and 11 bases, with 11 bases remaining between them. The CDR3 has 12 residues. Germline V gives CDR1 LGHNA, CDR2 YNFKEQ. The CDR3, as DNA: TGTGCCAGCAGCCAAGCCCTCGGGGAGCAGTACTTC. This gives the protein CASSQALGEQYF.

This chain joins TRBV27 and TRBJ1-2; TRBD1 matches 11 bases. The CDR3 consists of 14 residues. V dropped 6 bases and J dropped 5; count of bases not matched to a gene: 5. Germline-derived CDR1 and CDR2 are MNHEY and SMNVEV (reference sequence). This CDR3 is CASRRTGGSYGYTF. The CDR3, as DNA: TGTGCCAGCAGAAGGACAGGGGGCAGTTATGGCTACACCTTC.

V usage is TRBV19 and J usage is TRBJ2-6, with D possibly TRBD1 on 5 matching bases. The length of the CDR3 is 18 residues. CDR1 is LNHDA and CDR2 is SQIVND in the germline V gene (reference sequence). V was trimmed by 1 base and J by 3 bases, leaving 16 bases between them. CDR3 bases: TGTGCCAGTAGTATAGGGGCAGGGCAATTCTATGGGGCCAACGTCCTGACTTTC. It encodes CASSIGAGQFYGANVLTF.

This CDR3 reads CASSEGGRRNQPQHF. CDR3 DNA sequence: TGTGCCAGCAGTGAAGGTGGGCGTAGAAATCAGCCCCAGCATTTT. The chain links TRBV6-1 to TRBJ1-5; D unclear. Trimming removed 1 base from V and 4 bases from J, with 11 bases in between. The CDR3 runs to 15 residues. Germline V gene lookup returns CDR1 MNHNS and CDR2 SASEGT.

V and J are TRBV7-7 and TRBJ2-3; 11 bases fit TRBD2. The V and J ends lost 5 bases and 8 bases, in that order; junction bases with no gene match: 6. Per germline, CDR1 SSHAT and CDR2 FNYEAQ (reference sequence). The CDR3 consists of 14 residues. The CDR3 loop is CASSALAGEGTQYF. The CDR3 DNA is TGTGCCAGCAGCGCACTAGCGGGAGAGGGTACGCAGTATTTT. Combining the CDR3 with reference TRBV7-7 and TRBJ2-3 gives the whole variable domain GAGVSQSPRYKVTKRGQDVTLRCDPISSHATLYWYQQALGQGPEFLTYFNYEAQPDKSGLPSDRFSAERPEGSISTLTIQRTEQRDSAMYRCASSALAGEGTQYFGPGTRLTVL.

The CDR3 loop reads CASSHNSVSYEQYF. The CDR3 nucleotides are TGTGCCAGCAGCCATAACTCGGTCTCCTACGAGCAGTACTTC. This rearrangement joins TRBV7-6 to TRBJ2-7; no definite D call. The CDR3 consists of 14 residues. CDR1 and CDR2 (germline): SGHVS, FNYEAQ. The ends were cut back, 5 bases at V and 0 bases at J, with 11 bases in the middle.

This clone has just one count. This chain connects TRBV28 to TRBJ1-5; D is possibly TRBD1 (5 bases). CDR3 size: 14 residues. The germline V and J ends were trimmed by 10 bases and 2 bases, with 15 bases remaining between them. Germline V CDR1 and CDR2: MDHEN, SYDVKM. The DNA of the CDR3 is TGTGCCATCCTTCCACCGGGGGGCAATCAGCCCCAGCATTTT. This translates into CAILPPGGNQPQHF. Variable domain in full (rest from reference TRBV28 and TRBJ1-5): DVKVTQSSRYLVKRTGEKVFLECVQDMDHENMFWYRQDPGLGLRLIYFSYDVKMKEKGDIPEGYSVSREKKERFSLILESASTNQTSMYLCAILPPGGNQPQHFGDGTRLSIL.

The chain couples TRBV11-1 to TRBJ2-1; the D gene is possibly TRBD2 (6 bases). Germline V gene lookup returns CDR1 SGHAT and CDR2 FQDESV (reference sequence). CDR3 length: 16 amino acids. Trimming stripped 5 bases from V and 4 bases from J, with 18 bases between. In nucleotides, the CDR3 is TGTGCCAGCAGCCTATTTTCCGGGACTGGTTACAATGAGCAGTTCTTC. It translates to CASSLFSGTGYNEQFF.

The chain employs TRBV7-2 and TRBJ2-5, with D possibly matching TRBD2 (5 bases). The CDR3 spans 13 residues. V shed 5 bases and J shed 11 bases, with 18 bases lying between them. The V gene's germline CDR1 is SGHTA and CDR2 FQGNSA. The DNA of the CDR3 is TGTGCCAGCAGCCCCACGGAACGTTGGGAGCAGTACTTC. Its translation: CASSPTERWEQYF.

V is TRBV7-9 and J is TRBJ2-2; TRBD1 aligns across 9 bases. V was clipped by 7 bases and J by 4 bases; unmatched bases: 4. The CDR3 loop spans 14 amino acids. In germline, CDR1 is SEHNR, CDR2 FQNEAQ (reference sequence). The CDR3 is CASTRDRVTGELFF. The CDR3 DNA follows: TGTGCCAGCACCAGGGACAGGGTCACCGGGGAGCTGTTTTTT.

The chain carries TRBV6-5 and TRBJ1-2; a weak D match, TRBD1 (5 bases). CDR3 length equals 12 residues. Germline CDR1 MNHEY, CDR2 SVGAGI. The V gene lost 5 bases and the J gene lost 7 bases, with 11 bases spanning the gap. The DNA of the CDR3 is TGTGCCAGCAGTGAGTCGGGACTTGGCTACACCTTC. Its protein is CASSESGLGYTF.

The chain links TRBV7-9 to TRBJ2-4; D is undetermined. The CDR3 has 15 amino acids. Trimming cost V 5 bases and J 6 bases, with 17 bases left between them. CDR1 is SEHNR, CDR2 FQNEAQ, per germline (reference sequence). The CDR3 spells CASSARGSTGNIQYF. CDR3 bases: TGTGCCAGCAGCGCTCGCGGATCCACCGGAAACATTCAGTACTTC.

The count of this clone is one. V and J are TRBV27 and TRBJ1-2; 8 bases align to TRBD1. J was trimmed by 6 bases and V by 7 bases; bases with no gene match: 7. Germline V gene sequence: CDR1 MNHEY, CDR2 SMNVEV (reference sequence). The CDR3 spans 13 residues. CDR3 DNA: TGTGCCAGCAAGGACAGGGCAACCGATGGCTACACCTTC. Protein product: CASKDRATDGYTF.

This chain connects TRBV11-2 to TRBJ2-3, with 9 bases matching TRBD2. Germline CDR1 SGHAT, CDR2 FQNNGV. Trimming at V came to 5 bases and at J to 4 bases, leaving 7 bases not matched to a gene. The CDR3 extends over 15 amino acids. The CDR3 nucleotides read TGTGCCAGCAGCCAGGATAGCGGGAGCTCAGATACGCAGTATTTT. Translation: CASSQDSGSSDTQYF.

The chain carries TRBV5-1 and TRBJ2-2, with 8 bases lining up with TRBD1. There are 16 residues in the CDR3. J gave up 5 bases and V 0 bases, and 6 bases lay outside the gene matches. The V gene's germline CDR1 is SGHRS and CDR2 YFSETQ. The CDR3 DNA reads TGCGCCAGCAGCTTGGGCGGGACAGGTGGAACCGGGGAGCTGTTTTTT. As protein: CASSLGGTGGTGELFF. Variable domain in full (rest from reference TRBV5-1 and TRBJ2-2): KAGVTQTPRYLIKTRGQQVTLSCSPISGHRSVSWYQQTPGQGLQFLFEYFSETQRNKGNFPGRFSGRQFSNSRSEMNVSTLELGDSALYLCASSLGGTGGTGELFFGEGSRLTVL.

This chain joins TRBV5-1 and TRBJ2-2; 7 bases agree with TRBD2. V was clipped by 3 bases and J by 10 bases; unmatched bases: 12. The CDR3 has 15 amino acids. CDR1 and CDR2 (germline): SGHRS, YFSETQ. The CDR3 DNA reads as TGCGCCAGCAGCTCCTGGACTAGGCGGGATGAGGAGCTGTTTTTT. It specifies CASSSWTRRDEELFF.

The V call is TRBV7-2, the J call TRBJ2-1; D may be TRBD1 (5 bases). CDR3 length: 15 residues. Germline CDR1 SGHTA, CDR2 FQGNSA. Trimming took off 5 bases at V and 1 base at J, with 12 bases between the two ends. As DNA, the CDR3 is TGTGCCAGCAGCGTTGCCAGGGAATCCTACAATGAGCAGTTCTTC. This sequence encodes CASSVARESYNEQFF.

The genes are TRBV7-9 and TRBJ2-2; D is possibly TRBD1 (6 bases). The CDR3 has 16 amino acids. Germline V gene data show CDR1 as SEHNR and CDR2 as FQNEAQ (reference sequence). Trimming took 5 bases from V and 6 from J, leaving 19 bases between them. The CDR3 region is CASSPWTAPRPGELFF. CDR3 sequence (DNA): TGTGCCAGCAGCCCGTGGACAGCCCCACGTCCCGGGGAGCTGTTTTTT. The full variable domain, in which reference TRBV7-9 and TRBJ2-2 provide the parts outside the CDR3, is DTGVSQNPRHKITKRGQNVTFRCDPISEHNRLYWYRQTLGQGPEFLTYFQNEAQLEKSRLLSDRFSAERPKGSFSTLEIQRTEQGDSAMYLCASSPWTAPRPGELFFGEGSRLTVL.

This chain connects TRBV9 to TRBJ1-1, with D possibly being TRBD1 (6 bases). Germline CDR1 is SGDLS and CDR2 is YYNGEE. This CDR3 is built from 13 residues. Trimming removed 4 bases from V and 7 bases from J, with 14 bases in between. The CDR3 loop reads CASSPVGQLEAFF. CDR3 DNA: TGTGCCAGCAGCCCCGTTGGACAGCTTGAAGCTTTCTTT. Full variable domain (remainder filled in from reference TRBV9 and TRBJ1-1): DSGVTQTPKHLITATGQRVTLRCSPRSGDLSVYWYQQSLDQGLQFLIQYYNGEERAKGNILERFSAQQFPDLHSELNLSSLELGDSALYFCASSPVGQLEAFFGQGTRLTVV.

The rearrangement joins TRBV6-6 to TRBJ2-7, with 7 nucleotides matching TRBD2. In germline, CDR1 is MNHNY, CDR2 SVGAGI (reference sequence). The length of the CDR3 is 14 residues. V shed 0 bases and J 12 bases; nucleotides not matched to a gene: 11. Here the CDR3 reads CASSYSGREGGGYF. CDR3 nucleotide sequence: TGTGCCAGCAGTTACTCGGGGCGCGAAGGCGGGGGGTACTTC.

The chain has TRBV7-2 and TRBJ1-5; D perhaps matches TRBD1 (5 bases). Trimming left V 3 bases short and J 0 bases short, with 15 bases between. The CDR3 is 17 residues long. Germline V gene data show CDR1 as SGHTA and CDR2 as FQGNSA. The CDR3 region has the DNA TGTGCCAGCAGCTTTCAGGGTACGACAAATAGCAATCAGCCCCAGCATTTT. It yields the protein CASSFQGTTNSNQPQHF.

This clone has just one count. V and J are TRBV10-1 and TRBJ2-1; D is possibly TRBD2 (5 bases). Germline-derived CDR1 and CDR2 are WNHNN and SYGVQD (reference sequence). V lost 5 bases and J 10 bases, leaving 15 bases between the germline ends. This CDR3 is built from 13 residues. CDR3 DNA: TGCGCCAGCAGTCCAGCACAAACGGGAGAGCAGTTCTTC. Translated: CASSPAQTGEQFF.

This clone was seen only once. The rearrangement links TRBV27 to TRBJ1-4; D is ambiguous. Germline V gives CDR1 MNHEY, CDR2 SMNVEV (reference sequence). CDR3 length equals 14 residues. Deletions cut 8 bases from V and 10 bases from J, with 20 bases between. The DNA of the CDR3 is TGTGCCAGCTGTCAGGCCTACTCCGCTGGAAAACTGTTTTTT. This gives the protein CASCQAYSAGKLFF.

This sequence joins TRBV10-2 and TRBJ2-1; a possible D gene is TRBD2 (6 bases). This CDR3 is 16 amino acids long. Deletions cut 2 bases from V and 3 bases from J, with 14 bases between. CDR1 and CDR2 (germline): WSHSY, SAAADI. In DNA form, the CDR3 reads TGCGCCAGCAGTGAGAATCCGCTAGCGCTCTACAATGAGCAGTTCTTC. This gives the protein CASSENPLALYNEQFF.

The CDR3 nucleotides are TGTGCCAGCAGTGAATCGACAGACTATGGCTACACCTTC. It encodes CASSESTDYGYTF. The V call is TRBV6-1, the J call TRBJ1-2; D might be TRBD1 (5 bases). The CDR3 is 13 amino acids. The germline V gene encodes CDR1 MNHNS and CDR2 SASEGT. The V end was cut by 2 bases, the J end by 3 bases, with 7 bases between.

The chain carries TRBV11-3 and TRBJ2-7; D possibly corresponds to TRBD2 (5 bases). Trimming took off 0 bases at V and 2 bases at J, with 11 bases between the two ends. The CDR3 runs 15 residues. The germline V gene encodes CDR1 SGHNT and CDR2 YENEEA. The CDR3 coding sequence is TGTGCCAGCAGCTTAGATGAGGGCGAGACCTACGAGCAGTACTTC. Protein: CASSLDEGETYEQYF.